This TCR beta chain was sequenced for a study of OX40 agonist ivuxolimab in advanced cancers. Study at large: Partial responses, seen in three patients, involved one hepatocellular carcinoma and two cutaneous melanomas.

Libraries were prepared by immunoSEQ multiplex PCR; TCRdb keeps only in-frame clonotypes and omits some of them. The table has roughly 68,000 clones, roughly 84% seen once. CDR1 is SEHNR and CDR2 is FQNEAQ in the germline V gene (reference sequence). The CDR3 is 14 residues long. The junction had 4 bases not matched to a gene; V was cut back by 5 bases and J by 3 bases. Study outcomes and limitations: Among the least clonally expanded were partial responders at 0.1-3.0 mg/kg. Fewer expanded clones were found on average in CD4+ than in CD8+ T cells.

About this clone itself: Antigen specificity is unknown.

This chain uses TRBV7-9 with TRBJ2-7; TRBD2 agrees at 10 bases. The sample consisted of CD4+ or CD8+ T cells sorted from blood, taken in a trial of the OX40 agonist ivuxolimab. The receptor was derived from an adult with an advanced solid tumor such as melanoma, head and neck, liver or kidney cancer. CDR3 nucleotide sequence: TGTGCCAGCAGCAATCGGACTAGCGGCTACGAGCAGTACTTC. Its translation: CASSNRTSGYEQYF.